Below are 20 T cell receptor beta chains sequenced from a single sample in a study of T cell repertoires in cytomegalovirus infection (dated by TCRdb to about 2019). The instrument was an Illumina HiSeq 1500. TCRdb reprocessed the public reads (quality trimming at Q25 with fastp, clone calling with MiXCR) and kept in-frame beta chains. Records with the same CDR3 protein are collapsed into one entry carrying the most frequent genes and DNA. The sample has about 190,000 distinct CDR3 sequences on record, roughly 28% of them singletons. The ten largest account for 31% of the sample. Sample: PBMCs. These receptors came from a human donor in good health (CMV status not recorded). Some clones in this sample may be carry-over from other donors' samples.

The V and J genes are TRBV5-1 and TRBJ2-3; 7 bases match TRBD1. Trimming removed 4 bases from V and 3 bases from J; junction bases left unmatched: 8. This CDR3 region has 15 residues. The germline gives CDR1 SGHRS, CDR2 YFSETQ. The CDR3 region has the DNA TGCGCCAGCAGCCCCCATGAGGGGGCAACAGATACGCAGTATTTT. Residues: CASSPHEGATDTQYF.

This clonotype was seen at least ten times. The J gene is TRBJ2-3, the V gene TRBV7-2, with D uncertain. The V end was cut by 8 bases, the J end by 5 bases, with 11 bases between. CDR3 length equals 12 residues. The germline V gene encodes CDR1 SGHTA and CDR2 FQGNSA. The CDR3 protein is CASSSPGDTQYF. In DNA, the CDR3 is TGTGCCAGCTCGAGTCCGGGAGATACGCAGTATTTT.

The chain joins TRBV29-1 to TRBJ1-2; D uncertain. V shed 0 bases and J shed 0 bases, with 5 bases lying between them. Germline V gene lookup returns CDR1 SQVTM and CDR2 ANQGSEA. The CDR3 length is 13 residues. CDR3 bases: TGCAGCGTTGAAGATGCGGCTAACTATGGCTACACCTTC. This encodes CSVEDAANYGYTF.

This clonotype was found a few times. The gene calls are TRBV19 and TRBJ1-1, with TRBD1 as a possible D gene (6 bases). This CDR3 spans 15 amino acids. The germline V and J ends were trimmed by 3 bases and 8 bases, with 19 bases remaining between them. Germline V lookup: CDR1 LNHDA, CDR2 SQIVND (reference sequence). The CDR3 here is CASSIGLDSRSEAFF. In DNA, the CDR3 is TGTGCCAGTAGTATCGGCCTGGACAGCCGTTCCGAAGCTTTCTTT.

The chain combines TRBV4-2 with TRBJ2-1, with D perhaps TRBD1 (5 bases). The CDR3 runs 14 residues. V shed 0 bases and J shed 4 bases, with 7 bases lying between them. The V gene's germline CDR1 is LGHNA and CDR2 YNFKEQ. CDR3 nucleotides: TGTGCCAGCAGCCAAGACGCAGGGTACAATGAGCAGTTCTTC. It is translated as CASSQDAGYNEQFF.

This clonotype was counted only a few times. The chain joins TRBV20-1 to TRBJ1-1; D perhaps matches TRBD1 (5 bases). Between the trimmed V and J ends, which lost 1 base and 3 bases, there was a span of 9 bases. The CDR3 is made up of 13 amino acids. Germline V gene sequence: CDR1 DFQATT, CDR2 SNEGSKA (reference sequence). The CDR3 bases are TGCAGTGCTAGAGTGGGACTGTACACTGAAGCTTTCTTT. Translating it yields CSARVGLYTEAFF.

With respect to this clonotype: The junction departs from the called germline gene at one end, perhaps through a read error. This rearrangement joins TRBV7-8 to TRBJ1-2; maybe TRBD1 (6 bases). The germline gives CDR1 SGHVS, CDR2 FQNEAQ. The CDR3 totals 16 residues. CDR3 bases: TGTGCCAGCAGCTGGGGGGCGCCGGCCACCCAATATGCCTACACCTTC. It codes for CASSWGAPATQYAYTF. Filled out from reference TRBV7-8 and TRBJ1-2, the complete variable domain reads GAGVSQSPRYKVAKRGQDVALRCDPISGHVSLFWYQQALGQGPEFLTYFQNEAQLDKSGLPSDRFFAERPEGSVSTLKIQRTQQEDSAVYLCASSWGAPATQYAYTFGSGTRLTVV.

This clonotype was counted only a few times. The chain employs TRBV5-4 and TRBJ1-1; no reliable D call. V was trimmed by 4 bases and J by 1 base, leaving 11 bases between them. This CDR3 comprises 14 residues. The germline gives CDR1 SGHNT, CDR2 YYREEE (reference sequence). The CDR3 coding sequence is TGTGCCAGCAGCCTAAGCAGAGGGAACACTGAAGCTTTCTTT. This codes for CASSLSRGNTEAFF.

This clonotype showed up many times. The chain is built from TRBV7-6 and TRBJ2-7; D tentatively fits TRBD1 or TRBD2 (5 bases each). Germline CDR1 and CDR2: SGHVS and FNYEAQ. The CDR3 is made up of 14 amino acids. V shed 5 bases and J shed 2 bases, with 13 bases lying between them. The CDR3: CASSIRRDAYEQYF. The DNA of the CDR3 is TGTGCCAGCAGCATTCGAAGGGACGCCTACGAGCAGTACTTC.

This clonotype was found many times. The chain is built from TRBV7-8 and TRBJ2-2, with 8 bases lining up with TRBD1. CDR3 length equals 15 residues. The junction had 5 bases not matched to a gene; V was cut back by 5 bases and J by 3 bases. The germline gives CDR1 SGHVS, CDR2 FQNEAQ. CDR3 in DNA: TGTGCCAGCAGCGGACAGGGCCTATACACCGGGGAGCTGTTTTTT. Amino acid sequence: CASSGQGLYTGELFF.

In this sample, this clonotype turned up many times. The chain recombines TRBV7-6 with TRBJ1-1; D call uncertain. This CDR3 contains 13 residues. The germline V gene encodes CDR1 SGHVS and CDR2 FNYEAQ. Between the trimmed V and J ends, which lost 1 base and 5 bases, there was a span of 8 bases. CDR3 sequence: CASSLGSLTEAFF. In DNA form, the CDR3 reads TGTGCCAGCAGCTTAGGATCGCTAACTGAAGCTTTCTTT.

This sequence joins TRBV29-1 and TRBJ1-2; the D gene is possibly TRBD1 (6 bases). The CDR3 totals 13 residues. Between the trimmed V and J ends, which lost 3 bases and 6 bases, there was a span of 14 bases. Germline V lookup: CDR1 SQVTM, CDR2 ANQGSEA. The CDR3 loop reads CSVDRGAGDGYTF. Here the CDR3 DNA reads TGCAGCGTTGACCGGGGGGCGGGTGATGGCTACACCTTC. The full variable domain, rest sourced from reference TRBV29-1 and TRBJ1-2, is SAVISQKPSRDICQRGTSLTIQCQVDSQVTMMFWYRQQPGQSLTLIATANQGSEATYESGFVIDKFPISRPNLTFSTLTVSNMSPEDSSIYLCSVDRGAGDGYTFGSGTRLTVV.

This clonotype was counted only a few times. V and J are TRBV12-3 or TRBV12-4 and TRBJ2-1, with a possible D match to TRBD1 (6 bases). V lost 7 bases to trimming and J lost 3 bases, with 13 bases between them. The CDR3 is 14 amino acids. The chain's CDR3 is CASKPRDIYNEQFF. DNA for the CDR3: TGTGCCAGCAAGCCCCGGGACATCTACAATGAGCAGTTCTTC.

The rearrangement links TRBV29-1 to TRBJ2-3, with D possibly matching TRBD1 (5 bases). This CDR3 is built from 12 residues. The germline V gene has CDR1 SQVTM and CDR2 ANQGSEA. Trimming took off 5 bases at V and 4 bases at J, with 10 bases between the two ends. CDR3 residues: CSVYRGADTQYF. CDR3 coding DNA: TGCAGCGTTTATAGGGGCGCAGATACGCAGTATTTT.

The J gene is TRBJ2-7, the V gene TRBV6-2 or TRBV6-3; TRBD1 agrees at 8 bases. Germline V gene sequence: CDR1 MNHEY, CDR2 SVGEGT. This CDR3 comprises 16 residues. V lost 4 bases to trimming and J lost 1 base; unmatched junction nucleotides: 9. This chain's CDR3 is CASSWNRGIASYEQYF. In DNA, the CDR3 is TGTGCCAGCAGTTGGAACAGGGGGATAGCTTCCTACGAGCAGTACTTC.

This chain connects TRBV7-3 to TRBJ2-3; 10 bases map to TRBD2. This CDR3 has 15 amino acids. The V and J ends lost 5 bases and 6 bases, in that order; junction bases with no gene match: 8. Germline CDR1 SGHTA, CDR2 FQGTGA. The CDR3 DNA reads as TGTGCCAGCAGCCCCTTAGCGGGGGGCAGTGATACGCAGTATTTT. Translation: CASSPLAGGSDTQYF.

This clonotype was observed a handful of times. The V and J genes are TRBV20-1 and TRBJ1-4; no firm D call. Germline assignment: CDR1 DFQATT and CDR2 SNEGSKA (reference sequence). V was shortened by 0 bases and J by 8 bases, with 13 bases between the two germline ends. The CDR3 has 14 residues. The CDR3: CSARDLGAGEKLFF. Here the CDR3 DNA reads TGCAGTGCTAGAGATCTCGGCGCGGGAGAAAAACTGTTTTTT.

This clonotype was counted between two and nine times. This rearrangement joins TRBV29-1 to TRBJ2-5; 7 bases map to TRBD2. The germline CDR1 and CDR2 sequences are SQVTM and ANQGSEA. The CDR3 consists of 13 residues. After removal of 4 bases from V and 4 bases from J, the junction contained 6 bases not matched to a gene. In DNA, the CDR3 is TGCAGCGTTGGGCTAGCGGTAGGAGAGACCCAGTACTTC. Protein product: CSVGLAVGETQYF.

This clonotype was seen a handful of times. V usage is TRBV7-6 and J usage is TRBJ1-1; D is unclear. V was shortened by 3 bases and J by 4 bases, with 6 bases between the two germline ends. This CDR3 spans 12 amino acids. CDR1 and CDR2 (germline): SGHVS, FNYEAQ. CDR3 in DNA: TGTGCCAGCAGCTTCGATGGCACTGAAGCTTTCTTT. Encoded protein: CASSFDGTEAFF.

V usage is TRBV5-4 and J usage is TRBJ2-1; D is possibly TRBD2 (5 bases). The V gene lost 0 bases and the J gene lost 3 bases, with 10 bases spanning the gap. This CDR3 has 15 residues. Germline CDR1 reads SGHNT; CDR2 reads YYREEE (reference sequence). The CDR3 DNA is TGTGCCAGCAGCTTGGATGTCGGGGTCTACAATGAGCAGTTCTTC. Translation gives CASSLDVGVYNEQFF.